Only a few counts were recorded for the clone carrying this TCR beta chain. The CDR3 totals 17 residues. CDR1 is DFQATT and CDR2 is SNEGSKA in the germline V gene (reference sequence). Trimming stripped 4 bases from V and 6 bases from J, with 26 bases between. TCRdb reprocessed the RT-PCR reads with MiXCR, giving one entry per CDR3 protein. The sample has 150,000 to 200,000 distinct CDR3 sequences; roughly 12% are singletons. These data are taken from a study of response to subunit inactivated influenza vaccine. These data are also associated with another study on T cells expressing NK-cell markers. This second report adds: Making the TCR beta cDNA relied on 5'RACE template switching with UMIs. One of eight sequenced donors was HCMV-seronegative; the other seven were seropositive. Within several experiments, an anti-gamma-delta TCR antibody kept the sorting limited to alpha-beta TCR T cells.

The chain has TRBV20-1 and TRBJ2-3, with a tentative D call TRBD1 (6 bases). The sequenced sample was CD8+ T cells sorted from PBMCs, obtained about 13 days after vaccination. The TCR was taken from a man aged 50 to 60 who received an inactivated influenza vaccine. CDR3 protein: CSATDKVTGQGGDTQYF. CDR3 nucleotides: TGCAGTGCTACAGACAAGGTGACAGGCCAAGGTGGGGATACGCAGTATTTT.